The 9 T cell receptor beta chains listed next were all sequenced from one sample in a study of molecular identifiers for immune sequencing clone quantification. TCRdb analysed the PCR reads with MiXCR anew, one entry per CDR3 protein. Here the sample spans roughly 100,000 distinct CDR3 sequences, 30% to 35% being singletons. Specimen: naive CD8+ T cells from blood, with Jurkat cell RNA spiked in. Subset specified: FACS-sorted CD8+CD4-CCR7+CD45RA+ naive T cells. The receptors derive from a human donor in good health. Some libraries in this study had Jurkat cell RNA spiked in.

This clonotype was recorded only once. V gene TRBV11-2 combines with J gene TRBJ2-3, with D possibly TRBD2 on 6 matching bases. V lost 0 bases and J lost 6, with 13 bases in between. The germline V gene encodes CDR1 SGHAT and CDR2 FQNNGV. The CDR3 loop spans 15 amino acids. CDR3 protein: CASSLEEGGMDTQYF. The CDR3 DNA sequence: TGTGCCAGCAGCTTAGAGGAGGGTGGCATGGATACGCAGTATTTT.

This clonotype showed up just once. It may be a read error: a sequence one base away is much more abundant. The rearrangement joins TRBV28 to TRBJ2-7, with D perhaps TRBD1 (6 bases). CDR3 length: 14 amino acids. From germline, CDR1 is MDHEN and CDR2 SYDVKM. The CDR3 loop reads CACSLAPTRGEQYF. The CDR3 DNA follows: TGTGCCTGCAGTTTGGCCCCCACCAGGGGCGAGCAGTACTTC.

Ten or more counts support this clonotype. This chain links TRBV12-3 or TRBV12-4 with TRBJ2-5; D not certain. Trimming removed 3 bases at V and 3 bases at J, with 11 bases between. The CDR3 has 14 amino acids. CDR3 amino acids: CASSFLGAKETQYF. CDR3 bases: TGTGCCAGCAGTTTTCTCGGTGCCAAAGAGACCCAGTACTTC.

This clonotype was detected only a few times. This sequence joins TRBV23-1 and TRBJ2-3; 8 bases fit TRBD2. TRBV23-1 is known as an ORF, though its function is uncertain. V lost 4 bases to trimming and J lost 2 bases; unmatched junction nucleotides: 11. This CDR3 has 17 residues. This CDR3 reads CASSLTPTSGLTDTQYF. Written as DNA, the CDR3 is TGCGCCAGCAGTCTGACCCCCACTAGCGGACTCACAGATACGCAGTATTTT.

Regarding this clonotype: An end of the junction does not agree with germline; a read error may underlie this. The chain combines TRBV20-1 with TRBJ1-6, with TRBD1 matching 9 bases. The CDR3 is 13 residues long. Germline V gives CDR1 DFQATT, CDR2 SNEGSKA (reference sequence). Here the CDR3 reads CSAQGQGNSPLPF. The CDR3 bases are TGCAGTGCCCAAGGACAGGGGAATTCACCCCTCCCCTTT.

J is TRBJ2-7 and V is TRBV4-3, with D possibly being TRBD1 (5 bases). Trimming cost V 0 bases and J 6 bases, with 15 bases left between them. This CDR3 has 15 amino acids. Germline V CDR1 and CDR2: LGHNA, YSLEER. The CDR3 nucleotides are TGCGCCAGCAGCCAAGATCGTCAGGGTCCGGGCGAGCAGTACTTC. Translating gives CASSQDRQGPGEQYF.

This clonotype was picked up a small number of times. V and J are TRBV9 and TRBJ2-3; TRBD2 matches at 8 bases. Germline assignment: CDR1 SGDLS and CDR2 YYNGEE. The CDR3 consists of 16 residues. V shed 2 bases, J shed 5 bases, and the junction held 10 bases outside the gene matches. As DNA, the CDR3 is TGTGCCAGCAGCGTCGCCCACCTGCTAGCGGGAGATACGCAGTATTTT. Amino acids: CASSVAHLLAGDTQYF.

This clonotype was seen a handful of times. V usage is TRBV2 and J usage is TRBJ2-7; perhaps TRBD2 as D (7 bases). The CDR3 is 14 amino acids. Germline V gives CDR1 SNHLY, CDR2 FYNNEI. V was shortened by 6 bases and J by 0 bases, with 12 bases between the two germline ends. CDR3 nucleotides: TGTGCCAGCAGGGGGGGGCGTAGCTCCTACGAGCAGTACTTC. Translating it yields CASRGGRSSYEQYF.

This clonotype was seen only a few times. Germline is not matched at one junction end, which may reflect a read error. The chain employs TRBV12-3 or TRBV12-4 and TRBJ2-1; 7 positions match TRBD2. This CDR3 is built from 15 residues. The CDR3 sequence is CASSLSPGGYNDQFF. For the CDR3, the DNA is TGTGCCAGCAGTCTATCTCCCGGGGGGTACAATGACCAGTTCTTC.